The 11 T cell receptor beta chains in this list originate from one sample, sequenced in a study of spatial heterogeneity in lung cancer. Overall study findings and caveats: Within tumors, counts of expanded alpha and beta TCRs tracked tumor mutation counts.

Time point here: sample taken at primary tumor resection. No antigen is known for these receptors. TCRdb redid the calling of the 5' RACE reads with MiXCR, one entry per CDR3 protein. This sample has over 6,000 distinct CDR3 sequences, with approximately 12% found just once. The input for sequencing was lung tumor tissue, taken at surgery. The receptors come from a male donor with early-stage non-small cell lung cancer.

Many counts were recorded for this clonotype. The V gene is TRBV3-1, the J gene TRBJ2-2, with 13 nucleotides matching TRBD2. The CDR3 has 20 residues. V shed 0 bases, J shed 3 bases, and the junction held 10 bases outside the gene matches. Looked up from germline, CDR1 is LGHDT and CDR2 is YNNKEL (reference sequence). CDR3 nucleotide sequence: TGTGCCAGCAGCCAAGACGGGACTAGCGGGATTTTTTCGGACACCGGGGAGCTGTTTTTT. Its protein product is CASSQDGTSGIFSDTGELFF.

This clonotype was recorded many times. V usage is TRBV20-1 and J usage is TRBJ2-1; maybe TRBD2 (5 bases). The germline V gene has CDR1 DFQATT and CDR2 SNEGSKA (reference sequence). CDR3 size: 13 residues. The ends were cut back, 2 bases at V and 10 bases at J, with 15 bases in the middle. The CDR3 coding sequence is TGCAGTGCTAGAATGTTCGAGGGTTGGGAGCAGTTCTTC. Its protein is CSARMFEGWEQFF.

This clonotype was recorded many times. This sequence joins TRBV28 and TRBJ2-1; 9 bases line up with TRBD2. Germline V gives CDR1 MDHEN, CDR2 SYDVKM. V shed 5 bases, J shed 3 bases, and the junction held 5 bases outside the gene matches. CDR3 length: 15 amino acids. The CDR3 bases are TGTGCCAGCAGTCGTAGCGGGAGCTTCTACAATGAGCAGTTCTTC. Translation: CASSRSGSFYNEQFF.

This clonotype was picked up many times. This chain joins TRBV10-3 and TRBJ2-1, with a possible D match to TRBD1 (6 bases). Germline CDR1 and CDR2: ENHRY and SYGVKD. The ends were cut back, 7 bases at V and 0 bases at J, with 7 bases in the middle. The CDR3 totals 13 residues. This CDR3 reads CAIKGDSYNEQFF. CDR3 coding DNA: TGTGCCATCAAGGGGGACTCCTACAATGAGCAGTTCTTC.

This clonotype has a count of ten or more. The chain is built from TRBV20-1 and TRBJ2-7; weak D call: TRBD1 (5 bases). The CDR3 totals 15 residues. V shed 3 bases and J shed 3 bases, with 18 bases lying between them. Germline-derived CDR1 and CDR2 are DFQATT and SNEGSKA (reference sequence). The CDR3 here is CSASPGFSKHYEQYF. The CDR3 coding sequence is TGCAGTGCTAGTCCAGGGTTTTCGAAGCACTACGAGCAGTACTTC.

This clonotype was seen repeatedly, ten times or more. The V and J genes are TRBV28 and TRBJ1-2, with a possible D match to TRBD1 (5 bases). V gave up 3 bases and J gave up 3 bases, with 14 bases separating them. Germline V CDR1 and CDR2: MDHEN, SYDVKM. The CDR3 length is 15 residues. The CDR3 nucleotides read TGTGCCAGCAGTTTGGGGTTCGGGGACCACTATGGCTACACCTTC. Translation gives CASSLGFGDHYGYTF.

This clonotype appeared many times. The chain couples TRBV9 to TRBJ1-2; D perhaps matches TRBD1 (5 bases). Germline values: CDR1 SGDLS, CDR2 YYNGEE. The V and J ends lost 0 bases and 0 bases respectively, with 15 bases between them. The CDR3 totals 17 residues. For the CDR3, the DNA is TGTGCCAGCAGCGTAGATAAAGGGGCCGGCGCTAACTATGGCTACACCTTC. Protein product: CASSVDKGAGANYGYTF.

This clonotype was seen ten or more times. The rearrangement links TRBV10-2 to TRBJ1-2; 7 nucleotides line up with TRBD1. Germline V gene lookup returns CDR1 WSHSY and CDR2 SAAADI. The CDR3 covers 13 residues. The V gene end was trimmed by 3 bases and the J gene end by 7 bases; junction bases not matched to a gene: 5. Here the CDR3 reads CASSDNRGSGYTF. The CDR3 nucleotides read TGCGCCAGCAGTGATAACAGGGGAAGTGGCTACACCTTC.

At least ten counts were recorded for this clonotype. The chain combines TRBV11-2 with TRBJ2-2; TRBD2 matches 11 bases. The CDR3 is 17 amino acids. J gave up 6 bases and V 5 bases, and 11 bases lay outside the gene matches. Per germline, CDR1 SGHAT and CDR2 FQNNGV. The CDR3 nucleotides read TGTGCCAGCAGCCCACCAGGGCGACTAGCGGGGCCCGGGGAGCTGTTTTTT. Encoded protein: CASSPPGRLAGPGELFF. Variable domain in full (rest from reference TRBV11-2 and TRBJ2-2): EAGVAQSPRYKIIEKRQSVAFWCNPISGHATLYWYQQILGQGPKLLIQFQNNGVVDDSQLPKDRFSAERLKGVDSTLKIQPAKLEDSAVYLCASSPPGRLAGPGELFFGEGSRLTVL.

Within the sample, this clonotype is medium-sized (0.01 to 0.1%). The J gene is TRBJ1-5, the V gene TRBV20-1; D is perhaps TRBD1 (6 bases). Germline CDR1 reads DFQATT; CDR2 reads SNEGSKA (reference sequence). The CDR3 is 17 residues long. Trimming cost V 0 bases and J 2 bases, with 17 bases left between them. The CDR3 bases are TGCAGTGCTAGAGATCAGTCCAGGGGCGCGGGCAATCAGCCCCAGCATTTT. Protein: CSARDQSRGAGNQPQHF.

By its share, this clonotype is medium-sized. V and J are TRBV20-1 and TRBJ1-5, with 7 bases matching TRBD1. The V and J ends lost 8 bases and 6 bases, in that order; junction bases with no gene match: 7. The germline V gene encodes CDR1 DFQATT and CDR2 SNEGSKA (reference sequence). The CDR3 consists of 12 residues. This CDR3 reads CSRDRVSQPQHF. The CDR3, as DNA: TGCAGTCGTGACAGGGTAAGTCAGCCCCAGCATTTT.